The 8 T cell receptor beta chains below all came from one sample that was sequenced in a study of cytomegalovirus exposure and HLA in healthy donors. Researchers ran the PCR with 60 Vbeta and 13 Jbeta primers. Using immunoSEQ multiplex PCR, the repertoire was profiled, and TCRdb retains in-frame clones only, with some absent. The sample lists 150,000 or so clones, 70% to 80% seen once, with 1.3% in the top ten. The sequencing input was PBMCs. Receptors were obtained from a man aged 25-45 years in good health and CMV-seronegative.

The sample holds one count of this clone. The J gene is TRBJ2-1, the V gene TRBV7-9; D is perhaps TRBD2 (6 bases). Trimming stripped 3 bases from V and 2 bases from J, with 14 bases between. The germline CDR1 and CDR2 sequences are SEHNR and FQNEAQ (reference sequence). The CDR3 is 16 amino acids. CDR3 bases: TGTGCCAGCAGCTTGGAGGGTACAATAGCCTACAATGAGCAGTTCTTC. Its translation: CASSLEGTIAYNEQFF.

The V call is TRBV5-6, the J call TRBJ2-7; 8 nucleotides agree with TRBD2. The CDR3 has 16 amino acids. J lost 3 bases, V lost 0 bases, and 8 bases had no gene match. Looked up from germline, CDR1 is SGHDT and CDR2 is YYEEEE. The CDR3 here is CASSLDGGGRSYEQYF. The CDR3 region has the DNA TGTGCCAGCAGCTTGGATGGCGGGGGGCGAAGCTACGAGCAGTACTTC.

J is TRBJ2-7 and V is TRBV30; 9 nucleotides match TRBD1. Trimming took 3 bases from V and 3 from J; bases not matched to a gene: 6. The germline gives CDR1 GTSNPN, CDR2 SVGIG (reference sequence). The CDR3 is 14 residues long. The CDR3 DNA reads as TGTGCCTGGAGGGCAAACAGGGGGCTCTACGAGCAGTACTTC. Its protein product is CAWRANRGLYEQYF.

The CDR3 reads CASSAGTSKQFF. In nucleotides, the CDR3 is TGTGCCAGCAGTGCCGGGACTAGCAAGCAGTTCTTC. This rearrangement joins TRBV6-5 to TRBJ2-1; 9 nucleotides match TRBD2. Germline V gene lookup returns CDR1 MNHEY and CDR2 SVGAGI. The trim removed 5 bases at V and 11 bases at J, leaving 4 bases unmatched. The CDR3 consists of 12 residues.

This clone was found once. V is TRBV5-4 and J is TRBJ2-1; D not resolved. Trimming cost V 1 base and J 3 bases, with 5 bases left between them. This CDR3 has 13 residues. Germline-derived CDR1 and CDR2 are SGHNT and YYREEE (reference sequence). DNA for the CDR3: TGTGCCAGCAGCTTGTGGAGCTACAATGAGCAGTTCTTC. Its translation: CASSLWSYNEQFF.

The chain employs TRBV30 and TRBJ1-1; D is possibly TRBD1 (6 bases). The CDR3 spans 18 residues. Trimming took off 2 bases at V and 0 bases at J, with 22 bases between the two ends. The germline CDR1 and CDR2 sequences are GTSNPN and SVGIG (reference sequence). CDR3 coding DNA: TGTGCCTGGAGTCCGGGACACTTCACCCCAGGGGTGAACACTGAAGCTTTCTTT. Protein sequence: CAWSPGHFTPGVNTEAFF.

V gene TRBV2 combines with J gene TRBJ2-7; the D gene is possibly TRBD1 (6 bases). Germline V lookup: CDR1 SNHLY, CDR2 FYNNEI. This CDR3 is built from 12 residues. Trimming left V 8 bases short and J 0 bases short, with 8 bases between. CDR3 amino acids: CASRDNSYEQYF. CDR3 nucleotides: TGTGCCAGCCGGGACAACTCCTACGAGCAGTACTTC.

In this sample, this clone turned up a few times. This chain uses TRBV7-9 with TRBJ1-2, with D possibly TRBD1 on 6 matching bases. This CDR3 spans 15 amino acids. Germline values: CDR1 SEHNR, CDR2 FQNEAQ (reference sequence). V lost 1 base and J lost 2, with 11 bases in between. CDR3 region: CASSLGQALNYGYTF. CDR3 nucleotide sequence: TGTGCCAGCAGCTTAGGACAGGCGTTGAACTATGGCTACACCTTC.